In its sample, the clone carrying this T cell receptor beta chain was seen once. The antigen remains unidentified. The data originate from a study of cytomegalovirus exposure and HLA in healthy donors. Findings and caveats of the study: Association with HLA alleles at 0.05 false discovery rate was found for 15,000 or so TCR beta sequences in a later analysis. In a later analysis, several top co-occurrence clusters appeared linked to parvovirus B19, influenza, CMV and Epstein-Barr virus.

The germline gives CDR1 MRHNA, CDR2 SNTAGT. With 6 bases clipped from V and 4 bases from J, the junction kept 4 bases outside the gene matches. This CDR3 has 13 amino acids. It was with 60 Vbeta and 13 Jbeta primers that the PCR ran. The authors' processing: Among the unique TCR beta chains that a later analysis counted, roughly 80 million in all, about 10 million were shared. Sequenced by immunoSEQ multiplex PCR; TCRdb stores in-frame clones only, minus some. V and J calls and clone size come straight from that table; D and trimming were deduced from the DNA. The sample lists approximately 110,000 clones; about 74% were seen once.

Sequenced input: PBMCs. This TCR came from a woman aged 50 to 60 in good health and CMV-seropositive. V usage is TRBV6-4 and J usage is TRBJ1-1; 8 positions agree with TRBD1. The CDR3 protein is CASSRTGGTEAFF. The CDR3 coding sequence is TGTGCCAGCAGCAGAACAGGGGGCACTGAAGCTTTCTTT.